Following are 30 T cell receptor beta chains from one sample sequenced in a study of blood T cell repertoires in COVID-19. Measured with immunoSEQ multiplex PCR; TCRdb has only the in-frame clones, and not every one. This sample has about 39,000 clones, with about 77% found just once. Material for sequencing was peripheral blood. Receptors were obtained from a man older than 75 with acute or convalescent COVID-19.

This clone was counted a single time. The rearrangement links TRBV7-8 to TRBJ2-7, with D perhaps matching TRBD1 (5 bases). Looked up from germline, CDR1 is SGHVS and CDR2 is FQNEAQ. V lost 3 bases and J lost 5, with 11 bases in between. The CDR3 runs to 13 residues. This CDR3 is CASSFNQGHEQYF. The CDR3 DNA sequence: TGTGCCAGCAGCTTTAATCAGGGCCACGAGCAGTACTTC.

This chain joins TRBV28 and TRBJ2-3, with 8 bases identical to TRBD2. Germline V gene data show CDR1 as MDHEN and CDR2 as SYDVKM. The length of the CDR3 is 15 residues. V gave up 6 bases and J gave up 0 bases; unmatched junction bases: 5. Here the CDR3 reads CASRYSGKSTDTQYF. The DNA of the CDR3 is TGTGCCAGCAGATATAGCGGGAAGAGCACAGATACGCAGTATTTT.

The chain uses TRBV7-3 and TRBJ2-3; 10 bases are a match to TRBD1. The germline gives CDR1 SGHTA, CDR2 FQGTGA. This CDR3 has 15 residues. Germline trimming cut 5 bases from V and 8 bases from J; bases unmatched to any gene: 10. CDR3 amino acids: CASSATGGAGGTQYF. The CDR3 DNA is TGTGCCAGCAGCGCGACAGGGGGCGCGGGGGGTACGCAGTATTTT.

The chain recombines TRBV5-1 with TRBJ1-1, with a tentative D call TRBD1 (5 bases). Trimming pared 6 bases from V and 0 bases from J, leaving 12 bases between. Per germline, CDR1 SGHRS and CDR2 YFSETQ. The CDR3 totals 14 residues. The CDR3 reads CASKVGGVNTEAFF. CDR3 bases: TGCGCCAGCAAGGTTGGAGGGGTGAACACTGAAGCTTTCTTT.

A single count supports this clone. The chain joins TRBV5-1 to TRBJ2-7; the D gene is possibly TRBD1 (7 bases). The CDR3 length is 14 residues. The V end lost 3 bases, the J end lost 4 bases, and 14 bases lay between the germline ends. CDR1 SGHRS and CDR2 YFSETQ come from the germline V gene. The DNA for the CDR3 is TGCGCCAGCAGCTCCCCGGCAGGGGGGTACGAGCAGTACTTC. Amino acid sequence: CASSSPAGGYEQYF.

CDR3 coding DNA: TGTGCCAGCAGTTGGGGACAGGGCTTCTACGAGCAGTACTTC. Encoded protein: CASSWGQGFYEQYF. The J gene is TRBJ2-7, the V gene TRBV6-5; TRBD1 matches 9 bases. The CDR3 runs to 14 residues. The trim removed 4 bases at V and 3 bases at J, leaving 4 bases unmatched. In germline, CDR1 is MNHEY, CDR2 SVGAGI.

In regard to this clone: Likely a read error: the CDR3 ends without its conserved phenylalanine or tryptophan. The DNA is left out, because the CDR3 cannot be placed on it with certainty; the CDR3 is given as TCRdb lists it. CDR3 sequence reads: CASSDHPPR. The chain employs TRBV12-3 or TRBV12-4 and TRBJ1-5; the table names TRBD1, a call not compared with the DNA. With termini counted, the CDR3 has 9 amino acids.

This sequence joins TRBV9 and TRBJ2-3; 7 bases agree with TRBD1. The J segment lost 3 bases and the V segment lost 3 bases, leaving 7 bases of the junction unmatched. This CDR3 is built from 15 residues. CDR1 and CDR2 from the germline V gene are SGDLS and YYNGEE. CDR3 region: CASSATGVRTDTQYF. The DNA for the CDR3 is TGTGCCAGCAGCGCCACAGGGGTTAGAACAGATACGCAGTATTTT.

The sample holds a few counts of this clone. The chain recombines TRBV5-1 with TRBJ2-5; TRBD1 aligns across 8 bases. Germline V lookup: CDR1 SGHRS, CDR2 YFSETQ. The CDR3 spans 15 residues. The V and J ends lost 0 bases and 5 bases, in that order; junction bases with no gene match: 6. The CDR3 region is CASSLVSGGAETQYF. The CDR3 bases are TGCGCCAGCAGCTTGGTGTCAGGGGGCGCGGAGACCCAGTACTTC.

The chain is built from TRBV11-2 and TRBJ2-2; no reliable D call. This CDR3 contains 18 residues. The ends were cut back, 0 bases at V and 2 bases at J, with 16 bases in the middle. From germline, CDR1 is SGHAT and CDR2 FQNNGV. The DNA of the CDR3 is TGTGCCAGCAGCTTAGATAAGAAATATCAGATAAACACCGGGGAGCTGTTTTTT. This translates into CASSLDKKYQINTGELFF.

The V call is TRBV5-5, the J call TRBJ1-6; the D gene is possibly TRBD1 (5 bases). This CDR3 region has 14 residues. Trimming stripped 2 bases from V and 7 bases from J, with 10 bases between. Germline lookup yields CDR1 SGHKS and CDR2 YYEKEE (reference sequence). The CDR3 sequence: CASSFGGTNSPLHF. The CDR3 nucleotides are TGTGCCAGCAGCTTCGGCGGGACCAATTCACCCCTCCACTTT.

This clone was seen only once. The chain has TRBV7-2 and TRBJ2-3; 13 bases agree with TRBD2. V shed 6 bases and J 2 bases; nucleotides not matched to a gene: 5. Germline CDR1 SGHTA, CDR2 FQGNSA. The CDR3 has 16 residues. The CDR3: CASSTGLAGITDTQYF. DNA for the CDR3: TGTGCCAGCAGTACGGGACTAGCGGGGATCACAGATACGCAGTATTTT.

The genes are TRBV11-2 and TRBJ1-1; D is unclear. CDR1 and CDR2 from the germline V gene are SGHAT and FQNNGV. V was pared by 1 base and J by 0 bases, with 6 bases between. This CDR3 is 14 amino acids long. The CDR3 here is CASSLGQLNTEAFF. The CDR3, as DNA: TGTGCCAGCAGCTTAGGCCAGTTGAACACTGAAGCTTTCTTT.

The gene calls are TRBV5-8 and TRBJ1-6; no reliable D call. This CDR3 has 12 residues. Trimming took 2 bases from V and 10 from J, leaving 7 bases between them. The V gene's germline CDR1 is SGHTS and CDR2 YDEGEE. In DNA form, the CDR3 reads TGTGCCAGCAGCTTCCCTAGGTCACCCCTCCACTTT. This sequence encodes CASSFPRSPLHF.

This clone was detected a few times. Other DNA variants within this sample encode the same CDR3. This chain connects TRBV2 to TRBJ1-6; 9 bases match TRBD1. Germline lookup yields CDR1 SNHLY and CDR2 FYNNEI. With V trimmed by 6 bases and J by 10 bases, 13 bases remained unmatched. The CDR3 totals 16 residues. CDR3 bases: TGTGCCAGCAGCTCGGGTGGGGGACAGGGTGGGTCACCCCTCCACTTT. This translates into CASSSGGGQGGSPLHF.

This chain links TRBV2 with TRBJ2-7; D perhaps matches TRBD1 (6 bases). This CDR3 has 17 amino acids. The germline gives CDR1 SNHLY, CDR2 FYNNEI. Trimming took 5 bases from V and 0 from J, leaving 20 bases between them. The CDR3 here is CASSLPDRWEPSYEQYF. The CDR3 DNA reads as TGTGCCAGCAGTCTTCCAGACAGGTGGGAACCCTCCTACGAGCAGTACTTC.

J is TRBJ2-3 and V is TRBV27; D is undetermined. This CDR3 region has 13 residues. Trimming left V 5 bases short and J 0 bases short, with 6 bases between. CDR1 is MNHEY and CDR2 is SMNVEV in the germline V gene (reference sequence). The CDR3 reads CASSKASTDTQYF. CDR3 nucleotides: TGTGCCAGCAGTAAAGCTAGCACAGATACGCAGTATTTT.

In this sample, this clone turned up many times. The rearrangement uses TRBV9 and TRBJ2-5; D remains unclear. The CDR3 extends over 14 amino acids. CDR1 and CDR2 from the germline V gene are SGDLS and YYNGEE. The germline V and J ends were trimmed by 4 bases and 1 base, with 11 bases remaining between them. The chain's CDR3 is CASSPRSTQETQYF. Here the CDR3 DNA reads TGTGCCAGCAGCCCCAGGTCGACCCAAGAGACCCAGTACTTC.

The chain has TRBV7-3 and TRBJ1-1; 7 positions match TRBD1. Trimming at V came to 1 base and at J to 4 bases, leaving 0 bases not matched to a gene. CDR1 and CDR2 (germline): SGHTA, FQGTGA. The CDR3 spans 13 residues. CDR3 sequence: CASSLRQGTEAFF. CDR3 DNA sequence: TGTGCCAGCAGCTTAAGACAGGGCACTGAAGCTTTCTTT.

CDR3 nucleotide sequence: TGTGCCAGCAGCTTAACAGGGAGTACAGTTTCCGGGGAGCTGTTTTTT. This sequence encodes CASSLTGSTVSGELFF. The chain is built from TRBV7-3 and TRBJ2-2, with D perhaps matching TRBD2 (5 bases). The CDR3 runs to 16 residues. Germline CDR1 SGHTA, CDR2 FQGTGA. The V gene lost 0 bases and the J gene lost 6 bases, with 14 bases spanning the gap.

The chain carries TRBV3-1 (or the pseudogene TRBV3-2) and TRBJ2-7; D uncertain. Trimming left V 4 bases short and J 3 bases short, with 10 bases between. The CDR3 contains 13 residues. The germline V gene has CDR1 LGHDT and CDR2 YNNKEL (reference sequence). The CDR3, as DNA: TGTGCCAGCAGCCCCCTACAGAACTACGAGCAGTACTTC. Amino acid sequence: CASSPLQNYEQYF.

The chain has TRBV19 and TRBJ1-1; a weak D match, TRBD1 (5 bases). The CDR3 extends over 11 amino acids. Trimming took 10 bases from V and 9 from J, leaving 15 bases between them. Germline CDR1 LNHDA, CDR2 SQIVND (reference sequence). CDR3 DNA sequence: TGTGCCACCCTAGCGGGGGTGAAAGCTTTCTTT. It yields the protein CATLAGVKAFF.

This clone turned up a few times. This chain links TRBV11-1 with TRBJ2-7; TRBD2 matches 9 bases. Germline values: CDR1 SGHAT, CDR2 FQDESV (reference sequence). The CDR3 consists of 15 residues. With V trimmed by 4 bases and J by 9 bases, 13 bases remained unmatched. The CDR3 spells CASSSLGAGGTGQYF. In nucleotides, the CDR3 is TGTGCCAGCAGCTCCCTGGGAGCGGGAGGAACCGGGCAGTACTTC.

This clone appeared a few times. The CDR3 spells CASSLFPRGSTDTQYF. Here the CDR3 DNA reads TGCGCCAGCAGCTTGTTCCCGCGGGGGAGCACAGATACGCAGTATTTT. The V and J genes are TRBV5-1 and TRBJ2-3; TRBD2 matches at 7 bases. After removal of 1 base from V and 0 bases from J, the junction contained 5 bases not matched to a gene. CDR1 and CDR2 (germline): SGHRS, YFSETQ. The CDR3 length is 16 residues.

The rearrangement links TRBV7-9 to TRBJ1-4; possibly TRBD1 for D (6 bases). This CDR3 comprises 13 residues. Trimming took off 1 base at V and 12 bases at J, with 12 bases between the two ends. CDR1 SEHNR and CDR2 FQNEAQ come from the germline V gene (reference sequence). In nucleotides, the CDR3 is TGTGCCAGCAGCTTAGAGGGGGAAACGGAACTGTTTTTT. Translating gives CASSLEGETELFF. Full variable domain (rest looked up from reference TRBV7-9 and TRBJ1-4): DTGVSQNPRHKITKRGQNVTFRCDPISEHNRLYWYRQTLGQGPEFLTYFQNEAQLEKSRLLSDRFSAERPKGSFSTLEIQRTEQGDSAMYLCASSLEGETELFFGSGTQLSVL.

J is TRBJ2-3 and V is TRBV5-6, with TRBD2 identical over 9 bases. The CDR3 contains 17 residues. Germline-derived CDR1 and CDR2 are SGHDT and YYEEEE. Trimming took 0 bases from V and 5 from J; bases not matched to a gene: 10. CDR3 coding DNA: TGTGCCAGCAGCTTGGATCGCGGGGGGGCCCGAATAGATACGCAGTATTTT. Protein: CASSLDRGGARIDTQYF.

CDR3 region: CASSPGGGTRFNEKLFF. CDR3 nucleotide sequence: TGTGCCAGCAGCCCAGGAGGAGGGACTCGGTTTAATGAAAAACTGTTTTTT. The chain links TRBV3-1 (or the pseudogene TRBV3-2) to TRBJ1-4, with D perhaps TRBD1 (5 bases). V lost 4 bases to trimming and J lost 4 bases, with 19 bases between them. The CDR3 has 17 amino acids. Germline V gene sequence: CDR1 LGHDT, CDR2 YNNKEL (reference sequence).

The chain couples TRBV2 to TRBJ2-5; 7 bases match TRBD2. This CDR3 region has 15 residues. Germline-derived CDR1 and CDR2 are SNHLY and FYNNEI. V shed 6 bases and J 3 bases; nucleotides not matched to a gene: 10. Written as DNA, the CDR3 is TGTGCCAGCAGCGTCTTGGGGGGGAGCGAAGAGACCCAGTACTTC. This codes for CASSVLGGSEETQYF.

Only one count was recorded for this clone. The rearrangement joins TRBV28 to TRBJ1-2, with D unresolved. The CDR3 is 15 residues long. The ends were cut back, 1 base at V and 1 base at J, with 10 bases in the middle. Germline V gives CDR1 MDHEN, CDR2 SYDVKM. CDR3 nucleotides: TGTGCCAGCAGTTTATACGCGGGCAGTAACTATGGCTACACCTTC. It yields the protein CASSLYAGSNYGYTF.

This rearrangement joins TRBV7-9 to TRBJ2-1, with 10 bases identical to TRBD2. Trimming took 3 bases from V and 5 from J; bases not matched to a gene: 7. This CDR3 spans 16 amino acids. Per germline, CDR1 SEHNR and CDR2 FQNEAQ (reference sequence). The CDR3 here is CASSLSLAGAHNEQFF. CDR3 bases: TGTGCCAGCAGCTTGTCGCTAGCGGGAGCCCACAATGAGCAGTTCTTC.